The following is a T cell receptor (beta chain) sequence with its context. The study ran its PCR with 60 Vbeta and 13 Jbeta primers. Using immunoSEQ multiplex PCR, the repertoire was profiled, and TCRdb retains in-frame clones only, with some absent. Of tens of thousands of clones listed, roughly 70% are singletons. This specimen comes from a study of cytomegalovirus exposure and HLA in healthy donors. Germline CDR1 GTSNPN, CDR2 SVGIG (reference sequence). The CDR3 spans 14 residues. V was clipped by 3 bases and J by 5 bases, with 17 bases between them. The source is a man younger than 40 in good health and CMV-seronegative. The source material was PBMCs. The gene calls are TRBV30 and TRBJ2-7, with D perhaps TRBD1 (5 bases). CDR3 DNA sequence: TGTGCCTGGAGCGACATGATGGGGCTCCACGAGCAGTACTTC. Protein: CAWSDMMGLHEQYF.